The rows below give T cell receptor beta chains drawn from one sample of a study of cytomegalovirus exposure and HLA in healthy donors. The method was immunoSEQ multiplex PCR; TCRdb's version includes in-frame clones alone and lacks a portion of them. The data contain some 120,000 clones, roughly 80% of them singletons. Material for sequencing was PBMCs. These TCRs come from a man aged 25 to 45 in good health and CMV-seropositive. Both conserved end residues are part of each CDR3. The order of the fields is clone size, V gene, J gene, D gene, CDR3 DNA, CDR3 protein. The D gene is left open where the match is weak. For some rows the clone size is stated as once, few or many, or as a class when expanded; others skip it.

.	TRBV29-1	TRBJ2-5	TRBD1	TGCAGCGTGGCCCCCGACAGGGGTGAGACCCAGTACTTC	CSVAPDRGETQYF
few	TRBV11-2	TRBJ2-7	.	TGTGCCAGCAGCTTAATCACAGCAACCTCCTACGAGCAGTACTTC	CASSLITATSYEQYF
.	TRBV5-1	TRBJ2-4	TRBD2	TGCGCCAGCAGCTTGGCCGAACTAGCGGGGGGGCCTCATTATAGTCAAGCCAAAAACATTCAGTACTTC	CASSLAELAGGPHYSQAKNIQYF
.	TRBV5-6	TRBJ2-5	.	TGTGCCAGCAGCCTAACTAGGCTCGAGACCCAGTACTTC	CASSLTRLETQYF
.	TRBV29-1	TRBJ2-1	TRBD1	TGCAGCGGCAAACAGGGGAATGAGCAGTTCTTC	CSGKQGNEQFF
.	TRBV4-2	TRBJ2-6	TRBD1	TGTGCCAGCAGCTTTCGACAGGGAACTGGGGCCAACGTCCTGACTTTC	CASSFRQGTGANVLTF
.	TRBV7-3	TRBJ1-6	.	TGTGCCAGCAGCTCCGATGGGCAATCACCCCTCCACTTT	CASSSDGQSPLHF
.	TRBV9	TRBJ1-2	.	TGTGCCAGCAGCGCCGATGGGTCGGGCTATGGCTACACCTTC	CASSADGSGYGYTF
.	TRBV18	TRBJ1-1	.	TGTGCCAGCTCACCACTGGACAGACCTCTGGCTGAAGCTTTCTTT	CASSPLDRPLAEAFF
.	TRBV10-3	TRBJ1-2	TRBD1	TGTGCCATCGGGGGGACGGGACAGGCCTCCTGGGGCTATGGCTACACCTTC	CAIGGTGQASWGYGYTF
once	TRBV21-1	TRBJ1-5	.	TGTGCCAGCAACAGGAGATTGCCCCAGCATTTT	CASNRRLPQHF
.	TRBV30	TRBJ2-2	.	TGTGCCTGGAGTGGCCTAAGAACCACCGGGGAGCTGTTTTTT	CAWSGLRTTGELFF
.	TRBV5-1	TRBJ2-3	TRBD2	TGCGCCAGCAGCTTGTTCTCTAGCGGGATTGACACAGATACGCAGTATTTT	CASSLFSSGIDTDTQYF
once	TRBV6-1	TRBJ2-3	TRBD2	TGTGCCAGCATCGTCCTAGCGGGGATTCCAGATACGCAGTATTTT	CASIVLAGIPDTQYF
.	TRBV18	TRBJ1-5	.	TGTGCCAGCTCACCACTGCCAGATAGCAATCAGCCCCAGCATTTT	CASSPLPDSNQPQHF
.	TRBV7-2	TRBJ1-2	.	TGTGCCAGCAGCTTAAGTGCGCTCGGCTACACCTTC	CASSLSALGYTF
.	TRBV9	TRBJ2-7	TRBD1	TGTGCCAGCAGCGTAGCTGGGACAGCTTCCTACGAGCAGTACTTC	CASSVAGTASYEQYF
many	TRBV5-5	TRBJ2-3	.	TGTGCCAGCAGCGTGGAGTGGGGGGCAGATACGCAGTATTTT	CASSVEWGADTQYF
once	TRBV27	TRBJ1-1	TRBD1	TGTGCCAGCAGCATCTCCGGGACAGGGACCACTGCTTTCTTT	CASSISGTGTTAFF
.	TRBV6-1	TRBJ2-3	.	TGTGCCAGCAGTGCGAAACCCGTGACAGCTTCCAACACAGATACGCAGTATTTT	CASSAKPVTASNTDTQYF
.	TRBV7-9	TRBJ2-1	TRBD2	TGTGCCAGCAGAACTAGCGGGGGTGAGCAGTTCTTC	CASRTSGGEQFF
.	TRBV5-4	TRBJ1-1	.	TGTGCCAGCAGCTTGGACAGGGTCACTGAAGCTTTCTTT	CASSLDRVTEAFF
.	TRBV5-1	TRBJ2-1	.	TGCGCCAGCAGCCCAACGAGGGATGAGCAGTTCTTC	CASSPTRDEQFF
.	TRBV4-1	TRBJ2-3	.	TGCGCCAGCAGCCAGGCGATATACCAACTAAATACGCAGTATTTT	CASSQAIYQLNTQYF
.	TRBV5-4	TRBJ1-6	.	TGTGCCAGCAGCCGACAGGTTGTTAATTCACCCCTCCACTTT	CASSRQVVNSPLHF
few	TRBV11-2	TRBJ2-5	TRBD1	TGTGCCAGCAGTATTAGGACAGGGGGCCAGATGGAGACCCAGTACTTC	CASSIRTGGQMETQYF
.	TRBV7-6	TRBJ2-5	TRBD1	TGTGCCAGCAGCATGACGACAGGGTGGGAAGAAGAGACCCAGTACTTC	CASSMTTGWEEETQYF
.	TRBV6-1	TRBJ2-1	TRBD2	TGTGCCAGCAGTGAATCGGCTAGCGGACGCAATGAGCAGTTCTTC	CASSESASGRNEQFF
few	TRBV9	TRBJ1-1	.	TGTGCCAGCAGCGTAGACGGCAGGGTCACTGAAGCTTTCTTT	CASSVDGRVTEAFF
.	TRBV6-5	TRBJ1-4	.	TGTGCCAGCAGTTACTACAACTTTCGGGATGAAAGAAAACTGTTTTTT	CASSYYNFRDERKLFF
.	TRBV25-1	TRBJ2-1	TRBD1	TGTGCCAGCAGTGAATGGACAGGGGACTCCTACAATGAGCAGTTCTTC	CASSEWTGDSYNEQFF
.	TRBV6-6	TRBJ1-2	.	TGTGCCAGCAGTTACGAGGGCCGGACAGCGTATGGCTACACCTTC	CASSYEGRTAYGYTF
.	TRBV2	TRBJ1-1	.	TGTGCCAGCAGTCAGAACAGGGAGCCTAATAGTGAAGCTTTCTTT	CASSQNREPNSEAFF
.	TRBV27	TRBJ2-3	TRBD1	TGTGCCAGCAGTGTACAGGGGGATACGCAGTATTTT	CASSVQGDTQYF
few	TRBV5-1	TRBJ2-5	TRBD2	TGCGCCAGCAGCTTGACTAGCGGGAGGGCCACTGGAGAGACCCAGTACTTC	CASSLTSGRATGETQYF
.	TRBV2	TRBJ1-2	TRBD1	TGTGCCAGCAAGACAGGGGGCGGCGACTATGGCTACACCTTC	CASKTGGGDYGYTF
.	TRBV25-1	TRBJ2-2	.	TGTGCCAGCAGTGTGAACTATGGGAACACCGGGGAGCTGTTTTTT	CASSVNYGNTGELFF
.	TRBV7-2	TRBJ1-1	.	TGTGCCAGCAGCTCAGGTTGGTCTGAAGCTTTCTTT	CASSSGWSEAFF
.	TRBV11-2	TRBJ2-4	.	TGTGCCAGCAGCCCAATTCCCCCTAGCCTAGGCAAAAACATTCAGTACTTC	CASSPIPPSLGKNIQYF
.	TRBV4-1	TRBJ1-4	TRBD1	TGCGCCAGCAACTATCCGGGACAGACCGATGAAAAACTGTTTTTT	CASNYPGQTDEKLFF
.	TRBV28	TRBJ2-7	TRBD1	TGTGCCAGCAGTCCTATACCGGGACAGGGGTCATACGAGCAGTACTTC	CASSPIPGQGSYEQYF
.	TRBV2	TRBJ2-7	.	TGTGCCAGCTCGGCGGGGGCGGGGACCGAGCAGTACTTC	CASSAGAGTEQYF
.	TRBV7-2	TRBJ1-2	.	TGTGCCAGCAGCTTAATCGGACAAAGTTATGGCTACACCTTC	CASSLIGQSYGYTF
once	TRBV6-5	TRBJ2-5	.	TGTGCCAGCAGCTCCGACAGGTTTGGGGAGACCCAGTACTTC	CASSSDRFGETQYF
.	TRBV6-6	TRBJ1-2	TRBD1	TGTGCCAGCAGTTTGGACAGGGGGCCTAGTGGCTACACCTTC	CASSLDRGPSGYTF
.	TRBV11-2	TRBJ1-5	TRBD1	TGTGCCAGCAGCGCCGGACAGGGGGCAGGTCAGCCCCAGCATTTT	CASSAGQGAGQPQHF
.	TRBV5-1	TRBJ2-6	.	TGCGCCAGCAGCCCACCGGACAGCATTAACGTCCTGACTTTC	CASSPPDSINVLTF
few	TRBV2	TRBJ1-6	TRBD1	TGTGCCAGCAGTGTTGGACAGGGACACTCCTATAATTCACCCCTCCACTTT	CASSVGQGHSYNSPLHF
.	TRBV27	TRBJ1-1	.	TGTGCCAGCAGCCTTATCCCCCAGGGCGTCGAAGCTTTCTTT	CASSLIPQGVEAFF
.	TRBV2	TRBJ2-5	TRBD2	TGTGCCAGCAGTGAATCAGTAATCGGGGGGGGCGCCCAGTACTTC	CASSESVIGGGAQYF
.	TRBV30	TRBJ1-2	.	TGTGCCTGGAGTGTGTCAACAGCGGGGGGTAACTATGGCTACACCTTC	CAWSVSTAGGNYGYTF
.	TRBV6-5	TRBJ2-7	.	TGTGCCAGCAGTTTACAGGTATCCTCCTACGAGCAGTACTTC	CASSLQVSSYEQYF
few	TRBV5-1	TRBJ1-1	.	TGCGCCAGCAGCCGAGGGTTGGGGTCCGGGGAGACTGAAGCTTTCTTT	CASSRGLGSGETEAFF
.	TRBV5-1	TRBJ1-3	.	TGCGCCAGCAGCTTGGGGGGAGACTCTGGAAACACCATATATTTT	CASSLGGDSGNTIYF
.	TRBV5-1	TRBJ2-5	.	TGCGCCAGCAGCGCGGGTGGGACATCACAAGAGACCCAGTACTTC	CASSAGGTSQETQYF
once	TRBV6-5	TRBJ2-2	TRBD1	TGTGCCAGCAGTCTCGGACAGGGTTGGTCCGGGGAGCTGTTTTTT	CASSLGQGWSGELFF